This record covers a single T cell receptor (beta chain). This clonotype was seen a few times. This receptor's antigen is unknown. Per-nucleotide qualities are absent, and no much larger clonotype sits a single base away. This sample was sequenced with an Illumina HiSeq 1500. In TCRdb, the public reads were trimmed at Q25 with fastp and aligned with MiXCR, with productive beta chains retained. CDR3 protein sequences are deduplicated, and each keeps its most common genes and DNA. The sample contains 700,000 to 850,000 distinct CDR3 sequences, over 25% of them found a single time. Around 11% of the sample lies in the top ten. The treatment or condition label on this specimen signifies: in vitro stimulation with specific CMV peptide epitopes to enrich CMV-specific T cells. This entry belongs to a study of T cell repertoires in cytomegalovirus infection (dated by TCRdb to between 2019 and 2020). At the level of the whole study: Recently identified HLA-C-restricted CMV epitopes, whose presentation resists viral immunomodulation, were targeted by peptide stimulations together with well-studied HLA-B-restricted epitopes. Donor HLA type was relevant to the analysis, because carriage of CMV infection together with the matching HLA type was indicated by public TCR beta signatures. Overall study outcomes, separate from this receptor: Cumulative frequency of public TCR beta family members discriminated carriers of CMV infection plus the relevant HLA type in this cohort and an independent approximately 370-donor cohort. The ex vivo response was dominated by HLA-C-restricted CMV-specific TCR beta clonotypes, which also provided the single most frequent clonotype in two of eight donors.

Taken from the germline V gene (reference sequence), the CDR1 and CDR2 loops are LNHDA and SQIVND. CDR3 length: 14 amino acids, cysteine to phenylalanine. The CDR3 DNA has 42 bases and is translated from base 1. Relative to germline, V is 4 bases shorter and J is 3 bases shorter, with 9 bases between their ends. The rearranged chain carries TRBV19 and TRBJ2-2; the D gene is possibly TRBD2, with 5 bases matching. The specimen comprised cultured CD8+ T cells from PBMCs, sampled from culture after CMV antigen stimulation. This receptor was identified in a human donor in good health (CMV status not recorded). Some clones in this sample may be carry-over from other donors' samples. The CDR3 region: CASSTSGYTGELFF. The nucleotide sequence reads TGTGCCAGTAGTACGAGCGGATACACCGGGGAGCTGTTTTTT. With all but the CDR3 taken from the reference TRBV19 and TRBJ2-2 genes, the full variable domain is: DGGITQSPKYLFRKEGQNVTLSCEQNLNHDAMYWYRQDPGQGLRLIYYSQIVNDFQKGDIAEGYSVSREKKESFPLTVTSAQKNPTAFYLCASSTSGYTGELFFGEGSRLTVL.